Below, one T cell receptor (beta chain) is given with its context. The table came from immunoSEQ multiplex PCR; TCRdb's copy has only in-frame clones and leaves some out. In the table there are around 290,000 clones, around 89% of which are singletons. The data were obtained in a study of blood T cell repertoires in COVID-19. About the research overall: Acute and convalescent COVID-19 samples came from the United States, Italy and Spain.

Germline V gene data show CDR1 as SGHAT and CDR2 as FQNNGV. V was clipped by 5 bases and J by 4 bases, with 11 bases between them. This CDR3 region has 13 residues. Material for sequencing was peripheral blood. The receptor was isolated from a man between 35 and 55 years old with acute or convalescent COVID-19. The V call is TRBV11-2, the J call TRBJ1-2; D might be TRBD1 (5 bases). The CDR3 DNA reads as TGTGCCAGCAGCCCGGGACTGATCTATGGCTACACCTTC. Protein product: CASSPGLIYGYTF.